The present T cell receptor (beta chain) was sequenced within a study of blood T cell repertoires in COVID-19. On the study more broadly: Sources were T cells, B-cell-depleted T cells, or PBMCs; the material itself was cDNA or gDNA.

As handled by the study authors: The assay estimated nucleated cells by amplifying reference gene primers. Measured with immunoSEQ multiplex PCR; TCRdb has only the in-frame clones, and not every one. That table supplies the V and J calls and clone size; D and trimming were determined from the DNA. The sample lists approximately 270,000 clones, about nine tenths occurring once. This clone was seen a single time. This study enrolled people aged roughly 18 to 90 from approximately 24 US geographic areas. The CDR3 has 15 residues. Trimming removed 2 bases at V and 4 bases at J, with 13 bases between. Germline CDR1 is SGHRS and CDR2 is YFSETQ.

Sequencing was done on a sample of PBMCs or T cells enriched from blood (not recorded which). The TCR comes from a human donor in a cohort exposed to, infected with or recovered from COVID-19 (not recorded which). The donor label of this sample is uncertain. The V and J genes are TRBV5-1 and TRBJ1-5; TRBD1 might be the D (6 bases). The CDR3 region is CASSFSGERNQPQHF. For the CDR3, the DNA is TGCGCCAGCAGCTTTTCAGGGGAAAGGAATCAGCCCCAGCATTTT.